Given below is one TCR beta chain in context. Its antigen remains unknown. The data were taken from a study of T cells expressing NK-cell markers. Study as a whole: According to the study, TCR beta repertoires originated from sorted CD3+CD56+NKG2C+, CD3+CD56+NKG2C- and CD3+CD56-NKG2C+ T cells. The eight sequenced donors comprised seven who were HCMV-seropositive and one who was seronegative.

This CDR3 is built from 14 residues. Looked up from germline, CDR1 is DFQATT and CDR2 is SNEGSKA (reference sequence). Production of TCR beta cDNA relied on 5'RACE template switching with UMIs. No DNA is given; TCRdb re-called the 5' RACE reads and lists each CDR3 protein once. This sample carries about 550,000 distinct CDR3 sequences, with roughly 3.5% going to the ten biggest clones. Study findings and constraints: In four donors, these clonotypes also led the CD3+CD56-NKG2C+ fraction.

The material sequenced was blood T cells: a sorted CD56 or NKG2C T cell subset, CD4+ or CD8+ T cells, or bulk PBMC T cells (not recorded which). This TCR derives from a young man in good health. J is TRBJ2-1 and V is TRBV20-1; TCRdb lists TRBD2, though no DNA is available to test this call. The CDR3 loop is CSASSPGGSKEQFF.